This TCR beta chain emerged from a study of regulatory T cells in long-lasting Graves disease. According to the study, TCR beta libraries were built with iRepertoire HTBI primers and CDR3-region Arm-PCR. TCRdb reprocessed the multiplex PCR reads via MiXCR and lists one record per CDR3 protein. The data show about 200,000 distinct CDR3 sequences, roughly 18% seen once. The time point was: newly diagnosed GD, antithyroid drugs for less than 3 months. The TCR library used RNA extracted from PBMCs. Germline V gives CDR1 SGHAT, CDR2 FQNNGV. The CDR3 is made up of 11 amino acids. Between the trimmed V and J ends, which lost 1 base and 11 bases, there was a span of 9 bases. This clonotype came up many times. These same data were also listed under a study on T cells in Graves' hyperthyroidism and ophthalmopathy.

This chain uses TRBV11-2 with TRBJ2-7; D call uncertain. The receptor comes from a woman aged 25 to 39 with Graves disease. The input for sequencing was peripheral blood mononuclear cells (PBMCs), taken at new diagnosis, from a patient treated with antithyroid drugs. This CDR3 is CASSLGGGKYF. In nucleotides, the CDR3 is TGTGCCAGCAGCTTAGGAGGTGGGAAGTACTTC.